The 26 T cell receptor beta chains in this list originate from one sample, sequenced in a study of blood T cell repertoires in COVID-19. Profiled with immunoSEQ multiplex PCR; TCRdb holds only in-frame clones, not every one. The data contain about 180,000 clones, roughly 83% of them singletons. Source material: peripheral blood. Receptor source: a woman aged 40 to 50 with COVID-19, enrolled during active disease.

The chain is built from TRBV6-6 and TRBJ1-2; weak D call: TRBD1 (6 bases). The CDR3 totals 13 residues. The ends were cut back, 0 bases at V and 8 bases at J, with 10 bases in the middle. Germline V CDR1 and CDR2: MNHNY, SVGAGI (reference sequence). DNA for the CDR3: TGTGCCAGCAGTTACTCGAAGGGGGACGGCTACACCTTC. Protein product: CASSYSKGDGYTF.

The V gene is TRBV13, the J gene TRBJ1-1, with D maybe TRBD1 (6 bases). CDR1 is PRHDT, CDR2 FYEKMQ, per germline (reference sequence). There are 14 residues in the CDR3. The V and J ends lost 4 bases and 3 bases respectively, with 12 bases between them. The DNA of the CDR3 is TGTGCCAGCAGCTCTTATAACAGGGACACTGAAGCTTTCTTT. Encoded protein: CASSSYNRDTEAFF.

This chain connects TRBV29-1 to TRBJ2-5; the D gene is possibly TRBD2 (6 bases). V lost 7 bases and J lost 2, with 14 bases in between. Looked up from germline, CDR1 is SQVTM and CDR2 is ANQGSEA. CDR3 length: 13 residues. The CDR3 protein is CSGGTGPQETQYF. The CDR3 region has the DNA TGCAGCGGAGGGACTGGCCCGCAAGAGACCCAGTACTTC.

Only a few counts were recorded for this clone. The chain has TRBV5-4 and TRBJ2-7, with TRBD2 matching over 8 bases. Losses at the gene ends were 3 bases for V and 7 bases for J; bases not matched to a gene: 6. Germline V gene sequence: CDR1 SGHNT, CDR2 YYREEE (reference sequence). The CDR3 extends over 13 amino acids. The CDR3 reads CASSSGGGREQYF. CDR3 sequence (DNA): TGTGCCAGCAGCTCAGGCGGGGGGAGGGAGCAGTACTTC.

This chain uses TRBV5-6 with TRBJ1-6, with 8 bases that match TRBD1. Germline CDR1 reads SGHDT; CDR2 reads YYEEEE. The CDR3 length is 16 residues. The ends lost 4 bases at V and 7 bases at J; junction bases unmatched: 10. This CDR3 reads CASSVYGQGSNSPLHF. The CDR3 DNA reads as TGTGCCAGCAGCGTTTACGGACAGGGTTCCAATTCACCCCTCCACTTT.

J is TRBJ1-1 and V is TRBV18; D is uncertain. Looked up from germline, CDR1 is KGHSH and CDR2 is LQKENI. The V and J ends lost 6 bases and 1 base respectively, with 6 bases between them. The CDR3 consists of 12 residues. The CDR3 loop is CASSRRNTEAFF. The DNA for the CDR3 is TGTGCCAGCTCCCGCAGGAACACTGAAGCTTTCTTT.

The CDR3: CASSERWGSGGNEKLFF. The CDR3 DNA sequence: TGCGCCAGCAGTGAACGTTGGGGCTCAGGGGGGAATGAAAAACTGTTTTTT. The J gene is TRBJ1-4, the V gene TRBV10-1; 7 positions match TRBD1. Germline loops: CDR1 WNHNN, CDR2 SYGVQD (reference sequence). The CDR3 is 17 amino acids. Trimming took 3 bases from V and 5 from J; bases not matched to a gene: 12.

This clone came up a few times. V gene TRBV5-1 combines with J gene TRBJ2-2; 9 positions match TRBD1. V shed 7 bases and J 7 bases; nucleotides not matched to a gene: 5. Germline assignment: CDR1 SGHRS and CDR2 YFSETQ. The CDR3 is made up of 13 amino acids. The CDR3 reads CASYTGGHGELFF. The DNA of the CDR3 is TGCGCCAGCTATACAGGGGGCCACGGGGAGCTGTTTTTT.

V gene TRBV4-1 combines with J gene TRBJ1-1; D unclear. CDR1 is MGHRA and CDR2 is YSYEKL in the germline V gene. The CDR3 is 14 amino acids. The V end lost 4 bases, the J end lost 1 base, and 10 bases lay between the germline ends. CDR3 amino acids: CASSLLNRNTEAFF. The CDR3 DNA is TGCGCCAGCAGCCTCCTAAACCGGAACACTGAAGCTTTCTTT.

The genes are TRBV29-1 and TRBJ2-5; D possibly corresponds to TRBD2 (5 bases). V lost 7 bases to trimming and J lost 3 bases, with 6 bases between them. The CDR3 has 10 residues. CDR1 and CDR2 (germline): SQVTM, ANQGSEA. The CDR3: CSAGEETQYF. CDR3 sequence (DNA): TGCAGCGCCGGGGAAGAGACCCAGTACTTC.

This sequence joins TRBV5-1 and TRBJ1-3, with D hard to call. The CDR3 spans 13 residues. From germline, CDR1 is SGHRS and CDR2 YFSETQ. The germline V and J ends were trimmed by 7 bases and 4 bases, with 12 bases remaining between them. The CDR3 sequence: CASSGSRGNTIYF. Written as DNA, the CDR3 is TGCGCCAGCTCGGGGTCGCGGGGAAACACCATATATTTT.

DNA of the CDR3: TGCGCCAGCAGCTTGGTGGAGAGACTGCGTGGTTCCCGCGCCAATGAGCAGTTCTTC. It yields the protein CASSLVERLRGSRANEQFF. The V call is TRBV5-1, the J call TRBJ2-1; D gene uncertain. With 0 bases removed from V and 6 bases from J, the gap between germline ends came to 25 bases. The CDR3 has 19 residues. Germline CDR1 and CDR2: SGHRS and YFSETQ.

CDR3 DNA: TGTGCCAGCAGCCTCACAGGAGGGGATACTGAAGCTTTCTTT. This gives the protein CASSLTGGDTEAFF. The chain employs TRBV6-5 and TRBJ1-1; tentatively, D is TRBD1 (5 bases). V was shortened by 6 bases and J by 5 bases, with 16 bases between the two germline ends. The V gene's germline CDR1 is MNHEY and CDR2 SVGAGI. The CDR3 contains 14 residues.

This chain uses TRBV6-5 with TRBJ1-2, with unresolved D. The CDR3 is 10 residues long. Trimming shortened V by 6 bases and J by 7 bases, and 6 bases separated the two germline ends. Germline assignment: CDR1 MNHEY and CDR2 SVGAGI. DNA of the CDR3: TGTGCCAGCAGCTCGGGTGGCTACACCTTC. Residues: CASSSGGYTF.

The chain links TRBV5-1 to TRBJ2-2, with D uncertain. There are 13 residues in the CDR3. The germline V gene encodes CDR1 SGHRS and CDR2 YFSETQ. With 0 bases removed from V and 6 bases from J, the gap between germline ends came to 6 bases. The chain's CDR3 is CASSLVYSGELFF. The CDR3 nucleotides are TGCGCCAGCAGCTTGGTATATTCCGGGGAGCTGTTTTTT.

The rearrangement joins TRBV27 to TRBJ1-4, with TRBD1 identical over 7 bases. CDR1 is MNHEY, CDR2 SMNVEV, per germline (reference sequence). J lost 7 bases, V lost 4 bases, and 6 bases had no gene match. The CDR3 is made up of 14 amino acids. The CDR3, as DNA: TGTGCCAGCAGTTCCGGGACAGATCGTGAAAAACTGTTTTTT. Its translation is CASSSGTDREKLFF.

This rearrangement joins TRBV11-3 to TRBJ1-1; maybe TRBD1 (5 bases). The CDR3 is 13 residues long. Trimming removed 5 bases from V and 5 bases from J, with 12 bases in between. Germline V CDR1 and CDR2: SGHNT, YENEEA. The CDR3 sequence is CASSPGGETEAFF. For the CDR3, the DNA is TGTGCCAGCAGCCCTGGGGGGGAAACTGAAGCTTTCTTT.

The chain joins TRBV12-3 or TRBV12-4 to TRBJ1-1; D is possibly TRBD1 (5 bases). V shed 4 bases and J shed 5 bases, with 11 bases lying between them. CDR3 length equals 13 residues. The chain's CDR3 is CASSYKGRTEAFF. Written as DNA, the CDR3 is TGTGCCAGCAGTTACAAGGGGAGGACTGAAGCTTTCTTT.

The V gene is TRBV27, the J gene TRBJ1-6, with unresolved D. This CDR3 region has 14 residues. V dropped 4 bases and J dropped 7 bases, with 11 bases sitting between them. Germline lookup yields CDR1 MNHEY and CDR2 SMNVEV (reference sequence). The CDR3 spells CASSSREGNSPLHF. CDR3 coding DNA: TGTGCCAGCAGTTCCAGAGAGGGAAATTCACCCCTCCACTTT.

The chain combines TRBV9 with TRBJ2-2, with 7 bases lining up with TRBD1. Germline CDR1 SGDLS, CDR2 YYNGEE. V shed 0 bases, J shed 3 bases, and the junction held 11 bases outside the gene matches. The CDR3 is 18 residues long. Here the CDR3 DNA reads TGTGCCAGCAGCGTAGCTCACCCCGACAGGGCCTACACCGGGGAGCTGTTTTTT. Protein product: CASSVAHPDRAYTGELFF.

This chain uses TRBV6-5 with TRBJ2-3, with a tentative D call TRBD2 (6 bases). V lost 5 bases and J 4 bases, leaving 13 bases between the germline ends. The CDR3 consists of 14 residues. Germline V CDR1 and CDR2: MNHEY, SVGAGI. The chain's CDR3 is CASSTRLEADTQYF. The CDR3 region has the DNA TGTGCCAGCAGTACCCGACTAGAGGCAGATACGCAGTATTTT.

The chain recombines TRBV6-4 with TRBJ2-3, with 10 positions matching TRBD1. This CDR3 region has 16 residues. Trimming cost V 3 bases and J 1 base; bases outside gene matches: 4. Looked up from germline, CDR1 is MRHNA and CDR2 is SNTAGT. CDR3 sequence: CASSESGTGGTDTQYF. CDR3 DNA sequence: TGTGCCAGCAGTGAATCGGGGACAGGGGGCACAGATACGCAGTATTTT.

The chain links TRBV18 to TRBJ1-2; 7 positions match TRBD1. Germline V gene data show CDR1 as KGHSH and CDR2 as LQKENI. The length of the CDR3 is 18 residues. With 6 bases clipped from V and 0 bases from J, the junction kept 16 bases outside the gene matches. DNA for the CDR3: TGTGCCAGCTCGTCACTAGGTCTGGGACAGAGTTCTAACTATGGCTACACCTTC. Its translation is CASSSLGLGQSSNYGYTF.

The rearrangement joins TRBV25-1 to TRBJ1-6; a possible D gene is TRBD1 (5 bases). In germline, CDR1 is MGHDK, CDR2 SYGVNS. The V and J ends lost 10 bases and 7 bases respectively, with 14 bases between them. The CDR3 contains 13 residues. The DNA for the CDR3 is TGTGCCACCTCGGCAGGGTGGAATTCACCCCTCCACTTT. Translating gives CATSAGWNSPLHF.

The rearrangement uses TRBV10-2 and TRBJ2-3, with a tentative D call TRBD2 (6 bases). V was shortened by 8 bases and J by 2 bases, with 17 bases between the two germline ends. The length of the CDR3 is 15 residues. Germline V gene lookup returns CDR1 WSHSY and CDR2 SAAADI. CDR3 protein: CASYHPGTYTDTQYF. The CDR3 bases are TGCGCCAGCTATCATCCCGGGACTTACACAGATACGCAGTATTTT.

The sample holds one count of this clone. For the CDR3, the DNA is TGTGCCAGCAGTTCAGACAGGGGCGCAGATACGCAGTATTTT. Amino acids: CASSSDRGADTQYF. J is TRBJ2-3 and V is TRBV28; TRBD1 matches 8 bases. J was trimmed by 4 bases and V by 4 bases; bases with no gene match: 4. Germline V gene data show CDR1 as MDHEN and CDR2 as SYDVKM. This CDR3 is built from 14 residues.